This T cell receptor (beta chain) was captured by sequencing in a study of prognosis after radiotherapy for stage I lung cancer. Template was genomic DNA; TCR beta CDR3 amplified in two multiplex PCR rounds. The first round of PCR was done with primers that matched each TRBV and TRBJ gene. Using its own MiXCR run on the multiplex PCR reads, TCRdb lists one record per CDR3 protein. The table lists around 26,000 distinct CDR3 sequences, under 60% of them singletons, with about 16% in the top ten. A remark on this clonotype: Since a far larger clone is one base different, this is likely a read error.

The starting material was PBMCs, obtained before or after stereotactic body radiation therapy (not recorded which). The source is a donor at least 50 years old with non-small cell lung cancer.

CDR3 protein: CASINLREQYF. CDR3 bases: TGTGCCAGCATTAACCTTAGGGAGCAGTACTTC. The chain has TRBV6-8 and TRBJ2-7, with D hard to call. There are 11 residues in the CDR3. Between the trimmed V and J ends, which lost 7 bases and 7 bases, there was a span of 11 bases. Per germline, CDR1 MNHGY and CDR2 SAAAGT.